This T cell receptor (beta chain) emerged from a study of tumor-infiltrating lymphocytes in localized non-small cell lung cancer. This clone was found a few times. This CDR3 has 15 amino acids. Per germline, CDR1 MNHNS and CDR2 SASEGT. The junction had 11 bases not matched to a gene; V was cut back by 3 bases and J by 7 bases. Assay: immunoSEQ multiplex PCR; the TCRdb copy retains only in-frame clones and omits some. The table lists about 14,000 clones, approximately 70% of them singletons. The sample consisted of lung tumor tissue. The J gene is TRBJ2-7, the V gene TRBV6-1, with 8 bases aligning to TRBD1. The TCR originated in a human donor with non-small cell lung cancer. The CDR3 DNA reads TGTGCCAGCAGTGATGGGCAGGGGGCGCCTCGAGAGCAGTACTTC. Translation: CASSDGQGAPREQYF.